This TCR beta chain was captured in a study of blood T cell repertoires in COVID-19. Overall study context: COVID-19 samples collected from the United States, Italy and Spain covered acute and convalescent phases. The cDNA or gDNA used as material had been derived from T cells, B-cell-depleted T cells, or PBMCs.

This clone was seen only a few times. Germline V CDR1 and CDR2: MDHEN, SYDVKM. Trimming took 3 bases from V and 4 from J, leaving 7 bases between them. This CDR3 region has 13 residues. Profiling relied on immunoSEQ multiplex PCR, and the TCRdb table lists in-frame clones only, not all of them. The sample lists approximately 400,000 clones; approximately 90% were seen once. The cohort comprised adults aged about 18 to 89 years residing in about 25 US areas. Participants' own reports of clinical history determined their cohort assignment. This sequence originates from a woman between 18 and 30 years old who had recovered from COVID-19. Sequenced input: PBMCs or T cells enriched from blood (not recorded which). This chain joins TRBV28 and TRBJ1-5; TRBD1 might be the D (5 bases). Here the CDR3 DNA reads TGTGCCAGCAGTTTTGACAGTAATCAGCCCCAGCATTTT. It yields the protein CASSFDSNQPQHF.